These 29 T cell receptor beta chains were all obtained from the same sample, sequenced in a study of blood T cells in healthy people across ages. A second PCR of about 7 to 12 cycles used a sample-barcoded 5' primer and a J-beta primer mix. TCRdb analysed the 5' RACE reads with MiXCR anew, one entry per CDR3 protein. Of 1 million or so distinct CDR3 sequences listed, about 25% are singletons. This sample was also put to use in a study of T cells of mothers and their children.

Input material: blood. All receptors come from a girl aged 2 to 10 in good health.

The chain uses TRBV24-1 and TRBJ2-5; D ambiguous. Germline loops: CDR1 KGHDR, CDR2 SFDVKD. Trimming cost V 4 bases and J 1 base, with 6 bases left between them. This CDR3 is built from 13 residues. The CDR3 coding sequence is TGTGCCACCAGTGACGTCCTCCAAGAGACCCAGTACTTC. It encodes CATSDVLQETQYF.

This clonotype was recorded at least ten times. The V gene is TRBV27, the J gene TRBJ2-1; 12 bases agree with TRBD2. J was trimmed by 2 bases and V by 5 bases; bases with no gene match: 4. The germline V gene has CDR1 MNHEY and CDR2 SMNVEV (reference sequence). The CDR3 has 16 amino acids. Here the CDR3 DNA reads TGTGCCAGCAGTCCCCGACTAGCGGGGGCCTACAATGAGCAGTTCTTC. It specifies CASSPRLAGAYNEQFF.

There are a few counts of this clonotype. The chain links TRBV28 to TRBJ1-2; D uncertain. Germline values: CDR1 MDHEN, CDR2 SYDVKM. The V end lost 6 bases, the J end lost 8 bases, and 16 bases lay between the germline ends. The CDR3 has 13 amino acids. CDR3 nucleotides: TGTGCCAGCAGCCACGACCTACCCGGGGGCTACACCTTC. Translation: CASSHDLPGGYTF.

This chain uses TRBV6-2 or TRBV6-3 with TRBJ1-1, with D possibly TRBD1 on 6 matching bases. The CDR3 is 14 amino acids. The ends were cut back, 7 bases at V and 0 bases at J, with 12 bases in the middle. CDR1 MNHEY and CDR2 SVGEGT come from the germline V gene. The CDR3 loop reads CASTRDTLNTEAFF. The CDR3 DNA is TGTGCCAGCACTCGGGACACCTTGAACACTGAAGCTTTCTTT.

V usage is TRBV29-1 and J usage is TRBJ2-1, with TRBD2 matching 13 bases. The germline V gene has CDR1 SQVTM and CDR2 ANQGSEA. After removal of 5 bases from V and 3 bases from J, the junction contained 4 bases not matched to a gene. The CDR3 consists of 15 residues. As DNA, the CDR3 is TGCAGCGTTACTAGCGGGAGGGCCGACTACAATGAGCAGTTCTTC. This gives the protein CSVTSGRADYNEQFF.

This clonotype was detected a few times. The V and J genes are TRBV6-6 and TRBJ2-2, with 12 bases fitting TRBD2. Trimming removed 5 bases from V and 5 bases from J; junction bases left unmatched: 6. The CDR3 extends over 16 amino acids. Germline lookup yields CDR1 MNHNY and CDR2 SVGAGI (reference sequence). The DNA of the CDR3 is TGTGCCAGCAGTACCACTAGCGGGGGGTCGACCGGGGAGCTGTTTTTT. Residues: CASSTTSGGSTGELFF.

The chain has TRBV7-6 and TRBJ1-4; D is unclear. The CDR3 totals 14 residues. V lost 5 bases to trimming and J lost 5 bases, with 12 bases between them. From germline, CDR1 is SGHVS and CDR2 FNYEAQ. The CDR3 sequence is CASSPVLDNEKLFF. The CDR3 DNA is TGTGCCAGCAGCCCCGTTTTGGACAATGAAAAACTGTTTTTT.

V and J are TRBV7-2 and TRBJ2-7; D call uncertain. Germline CDR1 and CDR2: SGHTA and FQGNSA. The CDR3 covers 14 residues. The V and J ends lost 3 bases and 2 bases respectively, with 11 bases between them. The CDR3 DNA is TGTGCCAGCAGCTTTGCAGAAACTCCCTACGAGCAGTACTTC. Translation: CASSFAETPYEQYF. The whole variable domain, remainder taken from reference TRBV7-2 and TRBJ2-7, is GAGVSQSPSNKVTEKGKDVELRCDPISGHTALYWYRQSLGQGLEFLIYFQGNSAPDKSGLPSDRFSAERTGGSVSTLTIQRTQQEDSAVYLCASSFAETPYEQYFGPGTRLTVT.

The chain uses TRBV11-2 and TRBJ2-7; D not resolved. Germline assignment: CDR1 SGHAT and CDR2 FQNNGV. Trimming pared 5 bases from V and 2 bases from J, leaving 10 bases between. The CDR3 runs 13 residues. CDR3 bases: TGTGCCAGCAGCGTGGTCTCCCCCTACGAGCAGTACTTC. This translates into CASSVVSPYEQYF.

This clonotype was observed a handful of times. This sequence joins TRBV20-1 and TRBJ2-3; 8 bases are shared with TRBD1. With V trimmed by 3 bases and J by 2 bases, 10 bases remained unmatched. Germline-derived CDR1 and CDR2 are DFQATT and SNEGSKA (reference sequence). The CDR3 spans 16 residues. This CDR3 is CSASQASTGVTDTQYF. The CDR3 region has the DNA TGCAGTGCTAGTCAGGCATCGACAGGGGTCACAGATACGCAGTATTTT.

This clonotype was seen a few times. The CDR3 nucleotides read TGTGCCAGCAGCGATGACTCACGAGGAACGGCTTTCTTT. Residues: CASSDDSRGTAFF. The chain uses TRBV11-2 and TRBJ1-1; D gene ambiguous. V lost 5 bases, J lost 11 bases, and 18 bases lay in between. The CDR3 is 13 residues long. Germline V gene lookup returns CDR1 SGHAT and CDR2 FQNNGV.

This chain links TRBV5-4 with TRBJ2-7; D might be TRBD2 (6 bases). The length of the CDR3 is 15 residues. CDR1 SGHNT and CDR2 YYREEE come from the germline V gene (reference sequence). Trimming cost V 6 bases and J 1 base, with 17 bases left between them. The CDR3 spells CASTVGGAGSYEQYF. The CDR3 DNA sequence: TGTGCCAGCACAGTTGGAGGGGCAGGGTCCTACGAGCAGTACTTC.

This clonotype was picked up a small number of times. The rearrangement links TRBV28 to TRBJ2-1, with 7 positions matching TRBD1. CDR1 is MDHEN, CDR2 SYDVKM, per germline. With V trimmed by 3 bases and J by 2 bases, 4 bases remained unmatched. The CDR3 has 15 amino acids. The CDR3 DNA sequence: TGTGCCAGCAGTTTTACAGGGGTAACCTACAATGAGCAGTTCTTC. Its translation: CASSFTGVTYNEQFF.

The chain recombines TRBV10-3 with TRBJ2-4; D may correspond to TRBD1 or TRBD2 (5 bases each). V lost 10 bases to trimming and J lost 2 bases, with 21 bases between them. The germline CDR1 and CDR2 sequences are ENHRY and SYGVKD. The CDR3 is made up of 16 amino acids. The CDR3: CATEASRDAPKNIQYF. CDR3 coding DNA: TGTGCCACCGAAGCGTCCCGGGACGCTCCCAAAAACATTCAGTACTTC.

V usage is TRBV4-3 and J usage is TRBJ1-1; D is possibly TRBD1 (6 bases). The CDR3 runs to 16 residues. The germline V and J ends were trimmed by 0 bases and 4 bases, with 15 bases remaining between them. Germline values: CDR1 LGHNA, CDR2 YSLEER. The CDR3 reads CASSQDLMGGRTEAFF. Written as DNA, the CDR3 is TGCGCCAGCAGCCAAGATCTCATGGGGGGGCGCACTGAAGCTTTCTTT.

This clonotype came up a few times. CDR3 DNA: TGCGCCAGCAGCTTGTTGAAGGGTGAAGCTTTCTTT. It yields the protein CASSLLKGEAFF. The chain employs TRBV5-1 and TRBJ1-1; D unresolved. CDR1 and CDR2 (germline): SGHRS, YFSETQ. The CDR3 runs 12 residues. V lost 1 base to trimming and J lost 7 bases, with 8 bases between them.

The chain carries TRBV7-2 and TRBJ1-1, with D possibly TRBD1 on 5 matching bases. This CDR3 contains 12 residues. Per germline, CDR1 SGHTA and CDR2 FQGNSA. The V gene lost 8 bases and the J gene lost 7 bases, with 14 bases spanning the gap. The CDR3 loop reads CASGLREYEAFF. Written as DNA, the CDR3 is TGTGCCAGCGGACTCAGGGAGTATGAAGCTTTCTTT.

CDR3 sequence reads: CSARSEGNTEAFF. In DNA, the CDR3 is TGCAGTGCTAGGAGTGAGGGTAACACTGAAGCTTTCTTT. This sequence joins TRBV20-1 and TRBJ1-1; unclear D gene. This CDR3 has 13 amino acids. Per the germline V gene, CDR1 is DFQATT and CDR2 is SNEGSKA (reference sequence). Between the trimmed V and J ends, which lost 3 bases and 2 bases, there was a span of 10 bases.

This clonotype was seen only a few times. The chain carries TRBV28 and TRBJ2-7, with 7 positions matching TRBD2. The CDR3 spans 15 residues. CDR1 is MDHEN, CDR2 SYDVKM, per germline. V shed 8 bases, J shed 2 bases, and the junction held 12 bases outside the gene matches. The CDR3 sequence: CASQTGREATYEQYF. The CDR3 DNA reads as TGTGCCAGCCAAACTGGACGGGAGGCCACCTACGAGCAGTACTTC.

This clonotype was seen at least ten times. The chain uses TRBV7-9 and TRBJ1-4, with TRBD1 as a possible D gene (6 bases). This CDR3 has 14 amino acids. Germline V CDR1 and CDR2: SEHNR, FQNEAQ (reference sequence). V was cut by 2 bases and J by 6 bases, with 10 bases left in between. The CDR3 sequence is CASSLSGGDEKLFF. The CDR3 coding sequence is TGTGCCAGCAGCTTATCCGGGGGCGATGAAAAACTGTTTTTT. Complete variable domain (other parts from reference TRBV7-9 and TRBJ1-4): DTGVSQNPRHKITKRGQNVTFRCDPISEHNRLYWYRQTLGQGPEFLTYFQNEAQLEKSRLLSDRFSAERPKGSFSTLEIQRTEQGDSAMYLCASSLSGGDEKLFFGSGTQLSVL.

This clonotype was counted between two and nine times. V and J are TRBV29-1 and TRBJ2-5; no clear D gene. CDR1 is SQVTM, CDR2 ANQGSEA, per germline. CDR3 length equals 14 residues. Trimming took 8 bases from V and 4 from J, leaving 20 bases between them. The CDR3 protein is CSTKPVLAGETQYF. Here the CDR3 DNA reads TGCAGCACAAAGCCCGTGTTGGCTGGAGAGACCCAGTACTTC. The full variable domain, rest sourced from reference TRBV29-1 and TRBJ2-5, is SAVISQKPSRDICQRGTSLTIQCQVDSQVTMMFWYRQQPGQSLTLIATANQGSEATYESGFVIDKFPISRPNLTFSTLTVSNMSPEDSSIYLCSTKPVLAGETQYFGPGTRLLVL.

V usage is TRBV5-1 and J usage is TRBJ2-7; 9 nucleotides line up with TRBD1. Germline CDR1 reads SGHRS; CDR2 reads YFSETQ. There are 14 residues in the CDR3. Trimming took 3 bases from V and 5 from J; bases not matched to a gene: 6. The CDR3 protein is CASSSGQGEDEQYF. CDR3 nucleotide sequence: TGCGCCAGCAGCTCGGGACAGGGCGAGGACGAGCAGTACTTC.

This clonotype has only a few counts. This chain joins TRBV28 and TRBJ2-1; possibly TRBD1 or TRBD2 for D (5 bases each). The end of the DNA aligns better with TRBJ2-7, so the J call may be wrong. The CDR3 totals 15 residues. CDR1 is MDHEN, CDR2 SYDVKM, per germline. Here the CDR3 reads CASSRVRGAVYEQYF. In DNA, the CDR3 is TGTGCCAGCAGCCGCGTCCGAGGGGCGGTATACGAGCAGTACTTC.

The chain has TRBV29-1 and TRBJ2-5; no reliable D call. Trimming took 4 bases from V and 5 from J, leaving 11 bases between them. CDR1 SQVTM and CDR2 ANQGSEA come from the germline V gene. The CDR3 is 12 residues long. CDR3 sequence (DNA): TGCAGCGTTGCGTCAGACTGGGAGACCCAGTACTTC. Amino acids: CSVASDWETQYF.

This chain connects TRBV19 to TRBJ2-7; possibly TRBD2 for D (5 bases). Trimming cost V 1 base and J 5 bases, with 9 bases left between them. Germline assignment: CDR1 LNHDA and CDR2 SQIVND (reference sequence). The CDR3 runs to 13 residues. The CDR3 DNA sequence: TGTGCCAGTAGTATAGGAGGGCAGAACGAGCAGTACTTC. Its translation: CASSIGGQNEQYF.

The rearrangement uses TRBV4-1 and TRBJ2-5, with a tentative D call TRBD2 (5 bases). V was shortened by 1 base and J by 7 bases, with 13 bases between the two germline ends. There are 14 residues in the CDR3. Germline loops: CDR1 MGHRA, CDR2 YSYEKL. CDR3 region: CASSQGTGARTQYF. The DNA of the CDR3 is TGCGCCAGCAGCCAAGGGACTGGAGCCAGGACCCAGTACTTC.

The rearrangement links TRBV20-1 to TRBJ1-4; TRBD1 is a possible D gene (5 bases). The CDR3 length is 13 residues. Germline V gene sequence: CDR1 DFQATT, CDR2 SNEGSKA (reference sequence). The V end was cut by 6 bases, the J end by 8 bases, with 16 bases between. In DNA form, the CDR3 reads TGCAGTGCGTCCCCCGGGGCGGACGAAAAACTGTTTTTT. Protein product: CSASPGADEKLFF.

The rearrangement links TRBV13 to TRBJ2-1; 10 bases map to TRBD2. CDR3 size: 15 residues. Germline V gene sequence: CDR1 PRHDT, CDR2 FYEKMQ (reference sequence). V lost 5 bases to trimming and J lost 10 bases; unmatched junction nucleotides: 11. CDR3 amino acids: CASSPPFGSGREQFF. CDR3 DNA: TGTGCCAGCAGCCCTCCCTTCGGTAGCGGGAGGGAGCAGTTCTTC.

The chain is built from TRBV7-2 and TRBJ1-1, with D uncertain. This CDR3 contains 12 residues. Germline CDR1 SGHTA, CDR2 FQGNSA. V lost 5 bases, J lost 10 bases, and 14 bases lay in between. This CDR3 reads CASSAVGVGAFF. The CDR3 DNA follows: TGTGCCAGCAGCGCGGTCGGGGTAGGAGCTTTCTTT.